This record concerns one T cell receptor (beta chain) sequence. Its antigen remains unidentified. The same CDR3 arises from other DNA sequences in this sample as well. These data are taken from a study of shared clonotypes between healthy human individuals. Study-wide findings and caveats: Four donors held 4.5% to 5% of naive CD4 clonotypes in common.

A split of CD4+ cells into CD45RA+ naive and CD45RA-negative memory subsets was performed. This table comes from immunoSEQ multiplex PCR, and its TCRdb copy is limited to in-frame clones, with some not included. Here the sample spans 2 million to 2.5 million clones, 85% to 95% being singletons. This CDR3 has 12 amino acids. V was clipped by 4 bases and J by 5 bases, with 10 bases between them. In germline, CDR1 is SGHRS, CDR2 YFSETQ. The clonotype originates from a man aged 18 to 35 in good health. The genes are TRBV5-1 and TRBJ2-7, with a weak D call TRBD1 (6 bases). The specimen sequenced was naive CD4+ T cells sorted from blood. Sample subset: CD45RA+ positively selected. CDR3 nucleotide sequence: TGCGCCAGCAGCCTACAGGGTCACGAGCAGTACTTC. Its translation is CASSLQGHEQYF.